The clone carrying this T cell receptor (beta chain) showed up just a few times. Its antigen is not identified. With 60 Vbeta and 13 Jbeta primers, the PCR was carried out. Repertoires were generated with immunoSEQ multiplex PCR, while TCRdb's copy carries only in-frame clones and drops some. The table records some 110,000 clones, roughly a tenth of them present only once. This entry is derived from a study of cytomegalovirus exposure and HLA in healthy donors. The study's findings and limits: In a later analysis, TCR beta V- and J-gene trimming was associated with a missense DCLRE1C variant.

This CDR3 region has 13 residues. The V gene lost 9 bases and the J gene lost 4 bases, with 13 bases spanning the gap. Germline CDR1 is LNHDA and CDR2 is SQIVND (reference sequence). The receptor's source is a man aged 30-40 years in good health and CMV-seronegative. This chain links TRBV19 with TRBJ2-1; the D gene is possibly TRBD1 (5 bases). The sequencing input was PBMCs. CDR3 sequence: CASHQNRYNEQFF. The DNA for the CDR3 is TGTGCCAGCCACCAGAACAGGTACAATGAGCAGTTCTTC.